This entry lists 5 T cell receptor beta chains sequenced from one sample in a study of molecular identifiers for immune sequencing clone quantification. Each CDR3 protein gets one entry after TCRdb re-called the PCR reads with MiXCR. Of about 500,000 distinct CDR3 sequences in the sample, roughly 26% were seen once. Material for sequencing was naive CD8+ T cells from blood, with Jurkat cell RNA spiked in. Subset in this sample: FACS-sorted CD8+CD4-CCR7+CD45RA+ naive T cells. The source of these receptors is a human donor in good health. Some libraries in this study had Jurkat cell RNA spiked in.

This clonotype was seen many times. CDR3 nucleotide sequence: TGCGCCAGCAGCTTAAAAGCGGGACCCACAGATACGCAGTATTTT. This codes for CASSLKAGPTDTQYF. The chain couples TRBV4-3 to TRBJ2-3; 7 nucleotides agree with TRBD2. This CDR3 is built from 15 residues. The germline gives CDR1 LGHNA, CDR2 YSLEER. V shed 5 bases, J shed 2 bases, and the junction held 7 bases outside the gene matches.

The chain links TRBV19 to TRBJ1-5; D ambiguous. The germline V gene has CDR1 LNHDA and CDR2 SQIVND (reference sequence). The CDR3 is 15 amino acids. The V gene lost 3 bases and the J gene lost 4 bases, with 13 bases spanning the gap. In DNA form, the CDR3 reads TGTGCCAGTAGTATCTGGGATCGGGGAAATCAGCCCCAGCATTTT. It yields the protein CASSIWDRGNQPQHF.

This clonotype was counted only a few times. The chain links TRBV12-3 or TRBV12-4 to TRBJ2-3; 9 bases agree with TRBD1. The length of the CDR3 is 15 residues. V was pared by 5 bases and J by 3 bases, with 6 bases of the junction left unmatched. CDR3 in DNA: TGTGCCAGCAGTCTACAGGGGGCTAGGACAGATACGCAGTATTTT. It yields the protein CASSLQGARTDTQYF.

V usage is TRBV19 and J usage is TRBJ2-2; D remains unclear. Per germline, CDR1 LNHDA and CDR2 SQIVND (reference sequence). This CDR3 has 14 amino acids. Trimming left V 9 bases short and J 2 bases short, with 13 bases between. CDR3 DNA: TGTGCCAGCGCGTACGGGCTTAACACCGGGGAGCTGTTTTTT. It yields the protein CASAYGLNTGELFF.

This clonotype showed up just a few times. The gene calls are TRBV2 and TRBJ2-7; D may be TRBD2 (6 bases). Per the germline V gene, CDR1 is SNHLY and CDR2 is FYNNEI. This CDR3 contains 15 residues. Trimming cost V 3 bases and J 2 bases, with 14 bases left between them. This CDR3 reads CASSEWRGTPYEQYF. The CDR3 DNA follows: TGTGCCAGCAGTGAGTGGCGGGGCACGCCCTACGAGCAGTACTTC.